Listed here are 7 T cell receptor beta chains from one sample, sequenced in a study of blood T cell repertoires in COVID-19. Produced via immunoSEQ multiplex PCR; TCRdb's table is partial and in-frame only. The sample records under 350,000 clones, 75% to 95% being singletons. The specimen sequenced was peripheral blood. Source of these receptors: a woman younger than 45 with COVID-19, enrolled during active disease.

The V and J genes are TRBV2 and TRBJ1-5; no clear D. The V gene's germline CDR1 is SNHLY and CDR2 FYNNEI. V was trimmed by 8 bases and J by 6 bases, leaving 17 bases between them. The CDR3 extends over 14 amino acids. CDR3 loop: CASGGRGIGQPQHF. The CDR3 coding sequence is TGTGCCAGCGGAGGGCGGGGAATCGGTCAGCCCCAGCATTTT. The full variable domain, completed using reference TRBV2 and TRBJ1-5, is EPEVTQTPSHQVTQMGQEVILRCVPISNHLYFYWYRQILGQKVEFLVSFYNNEISEKSEIFDDQFSVERPDGSNFTLKIRSTKLEDSAMYFCASGGRGIGQPQHFGDGTRLSIL.

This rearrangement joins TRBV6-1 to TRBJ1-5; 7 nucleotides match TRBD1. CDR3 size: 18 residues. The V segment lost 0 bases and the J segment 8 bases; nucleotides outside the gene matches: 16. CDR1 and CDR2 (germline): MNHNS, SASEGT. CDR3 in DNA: TGTGCCAGCAGTGAAGCCCAAGACAGGGTAGTTGTCGGAGAGCCCCAGCATTTT. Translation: CASSEAQDRVVVGEPQHF.

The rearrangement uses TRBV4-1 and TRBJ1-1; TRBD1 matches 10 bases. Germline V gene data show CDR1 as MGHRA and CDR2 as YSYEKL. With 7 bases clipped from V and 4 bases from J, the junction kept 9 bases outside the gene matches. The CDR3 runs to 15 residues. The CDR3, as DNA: TGCGCCAGCACCACTAAGAGGACAGGGGGCACTGAAGCTTTCTTT. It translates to CASTTKRTGGTEAFF.

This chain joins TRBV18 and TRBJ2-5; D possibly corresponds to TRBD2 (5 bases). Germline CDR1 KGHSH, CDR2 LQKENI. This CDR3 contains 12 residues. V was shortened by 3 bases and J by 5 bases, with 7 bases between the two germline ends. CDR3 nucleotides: TGTGCCAGCTCACCCGGACTGGAGACCCAGTACTTC. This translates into CASSPGLETQYF.

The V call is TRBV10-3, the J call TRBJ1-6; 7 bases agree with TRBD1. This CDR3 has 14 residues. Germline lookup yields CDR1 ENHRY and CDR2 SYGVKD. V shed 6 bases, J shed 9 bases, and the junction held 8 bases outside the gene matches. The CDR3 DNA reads TGTGCCATCAGCCCGACAGGGCGGGTTTCACCCCTCCACTTT. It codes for CAISPTGRVSPLHF.

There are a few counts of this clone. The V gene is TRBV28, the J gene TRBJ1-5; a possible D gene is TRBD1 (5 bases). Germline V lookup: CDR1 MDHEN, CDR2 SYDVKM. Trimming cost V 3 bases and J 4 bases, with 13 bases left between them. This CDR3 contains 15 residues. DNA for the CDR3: TGTGCCAGCAGTTTGGCGGGGACGTGGAATCAGCCCCAGCATTTT. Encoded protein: CASSLAGTWNQPQHF.

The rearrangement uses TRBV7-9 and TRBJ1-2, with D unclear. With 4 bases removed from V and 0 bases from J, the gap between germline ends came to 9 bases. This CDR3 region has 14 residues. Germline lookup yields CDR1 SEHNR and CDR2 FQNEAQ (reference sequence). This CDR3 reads CASSSSEANYGYTF. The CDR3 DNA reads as TGTGCCAGCAGCTCCAGCGAGGCTAACTATGGCTACACCTTC. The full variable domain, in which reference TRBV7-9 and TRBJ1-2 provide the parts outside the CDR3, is DTGVSQNPRHKITKRGQNVTFRCDPISEHNRLYWYRQTLGQGPEFLTYFQNEAQLEKSRLLSDRFSAERPKGSFSTLEIQRTEQGDSAMYLCASSSSEANYGYTFGSGTRLTVV.